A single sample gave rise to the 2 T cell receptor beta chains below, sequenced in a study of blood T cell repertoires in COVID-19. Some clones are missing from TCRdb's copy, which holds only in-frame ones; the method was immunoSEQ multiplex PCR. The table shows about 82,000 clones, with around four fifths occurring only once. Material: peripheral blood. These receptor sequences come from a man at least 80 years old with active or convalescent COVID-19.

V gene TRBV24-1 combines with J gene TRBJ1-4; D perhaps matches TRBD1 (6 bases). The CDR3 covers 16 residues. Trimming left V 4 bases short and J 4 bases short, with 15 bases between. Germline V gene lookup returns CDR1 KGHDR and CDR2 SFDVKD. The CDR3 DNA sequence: TGTGCCACCAGTGACCTTAGGACAGCGCTTAATGAAAAACTGTTTTTT. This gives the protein CATSDLRTALNEKLFF.

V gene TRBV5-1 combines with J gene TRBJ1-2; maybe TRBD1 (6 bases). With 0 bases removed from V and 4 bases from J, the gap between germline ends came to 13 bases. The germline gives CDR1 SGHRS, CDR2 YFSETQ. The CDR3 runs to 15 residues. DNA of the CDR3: TGCGCCAGCAGCTTGGATGGGACACGGTCCTATGGCTACACCTTC. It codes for CASSLDGTRSYGYTF. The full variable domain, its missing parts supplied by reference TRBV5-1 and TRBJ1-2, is KAGVTQTPRYLIKTRGQQVTLSCSPISGHRSVSWYQQTPGQGLQFLFEYFSETQRNKGNFPGRFSGRQFSNSRSEMNVSTLELGDSALYLCASSLDGTRSYGYTFGSGTRLTVV.